Listed below are T cell receptor beta chains from one sample, sequenced in a study of cytomegalovirus exposure and HLA in healthy donors. Clones were sequenced by immunoSEQ multiplex PCR, and TCRdb holds only the in-frame ones, with some missing. The table lists about 120,000 clones, roughly nine tenths of them singletons. The sequenced sample was PBMCs. The receptors were sampled from a man between 18 and 29 years old in good health and CMV-seropositive. CDR3s include the opening cysteine and the closing phenylalanine or tryptophan. The D gene is left open where the match is weak. For some rows the clone size is stated as once, few or many, or as a class when expanded; others skip it.

J,size,V,D,DNA,CDR3
TRBJ2-7,-,TRBV28,TRBD1,TGTGCCAGCAGAGCTATTTGGACAGGGCATTCGTACGAGCAGTACTTC,CASRAIWTGHSYEQYF
TRBJ1-5,once,TRBV6-1,-,TGTGCCAGCAGACAAATCGGGGGGCGAGCCCAGCCCCAGCATTTT,CASRQIGGRAQPQHF
TRBJ2-7,-,TRBV13,-,TGTGCCAGCAGCCCGCTTGGGTCAGGCCACTCCTACGAGCAGTACTTC,CASSPLGSGHSYEQYF
TRBJ1-1,-,TRBV19,TRBD1,TGTGCCAGTAGGACAGGGTCACGTACCGGGACTGAAGCTTTCTTT,CASRTGSRTGTEAFF
TRBJ2-6,few,TRBV7-2,TRBD1,TGTGCCAGCAGCTGGAACAGGGGAACTGGGGCCAACGTCCTGACTTTC,CASSWNRGTGANVLTF
TRBJ1-1,-,TRBV11-2,TRBD1,TGTGCCAGCAGCTTTGGGCAGGGGGCCACTGAAGCTTTCTTT,CASSFGQGATEAFF
TRBJ2-1,-,TRBV6-1,TRBD2,TGTGCCACGCAAGTTAGCGGGGGCGTTTACAATGAGCAGTTCTTC,CATQVSGGVYNEQFF
TRBJ1-3,few,TRBV27,-,TGTGCCAGCAGCCCTCTCTCTGGAAACACCATATATTTT,CASSPLSGNTIYF
TRBJ2-1,once,TRBV5-6,-,TGTGCCAGCAGCCAGGGAAGCTCCTACAATGAGCAGTTCTTC,CASSQGSSYNEQFF
TRBJ1-2,once,TRBV5-1,-,TGCGCCAGCAGCCCCTTAGTCGCGGGGGGAGGAGGCTACACCTTC,CASSPLVAGGGGYTF
TRBJ2-6,-,TRBV4-2,TRBD1,TGTGCCAGCAGCCAAGGGGACAGGGCTGGGGCCAACGTCCTGACTTTC,CASSQGDRAGANVLTF
TRBJ2-7,-,TRBV2,TRBD1,TGTGCCACGACAGGGAACTCCTACGAGCAGTACTTC,CATTGNSYEQYF
TRBJ1-2,few,TRBV4-2,-,TGTGCCAGCAGCCAAGAGATATCACAGGGCTATGGCTACACCTTC,CASSQEISQGYGYTF
TRBJ1-1,-,TRBV28,TRBD1,TGTGCCAGCAGTCTTTACAGGGGGGTCGCTGAAGCTTTCTTT,CASSLYRGVAEAFF
TRBJ1-1,-,TRBV6-5,-,TGTGCCAGCAGTTACCCCCTCAGGGCGAACACTGAAGCTTTCTTT,CASSYPLRANTEAFF
TRBJ1-5,-,TRBV6-1,TRBD1,TGTGCCAGCAGTGGACAGGGCCATCAGCCCCAGCATTTT,CASSGQGHQPQHF
TRBJ1-6,-,TRBV6-1,-,TGTGCCAGCAGTGTAGGACAGTGGATTAATTCACCCCTCCACTTT,CASSVGQWINSPLHF
TRBJ2-7,-,TRBV5-1,TRBD2,TGCGCCAGCAGCCTTCTAGCGGGGGGTTCCTACGAGCAGTACTTC,CASSLLAGGSYEQYF
TRBJ1-5,once,TRBV19,-,TGTGCCAGTACCGTTGGAGGAGATCAGCCCCAGCATTTT,CASTVGGDQPQHF
TRBJ2-3,-,TRBV11-3,-,TGTGCCAGCAGCTCAACAGGATTCACAGATACGCAGTATTTT,CASSSTGFTDTQYF
TRBJ2-5,-,TRBV30,-,TGTGCCTGGAGTGTCCCCCCCAGGGGGACCCAGTACTTC,CAWSVPPRGTQYF
TRBJ2-6,-,TRBV25-1,-,TGTGCCAGCAGTGAATTGGAGGGTTCTGGGGCCAACGTCCTGACTTTC,CASSELEGSGANVLTF
TRBJ2-7,-,TRBV7-9,TRBD1,TGTGCCAGCAGCCCCGGGACAGGGCGTTACGAGCAGTACTTC,CASSPGTGRYEQYF
TRBJ2-1,-,TRBV2,TRBD2,TGTGCCAGCAGTGAAGAAGCGGGGGGTTATAATGAGCAGTTCTTC,CASSEEAGGYNEQFF
TRBJ2-1,-,TRBV5-1,-,TGCGCCAGCAGCCATAACAGGTGGAATGAGCAGTTCTTC,CASSHNRWNEQFF
TRBJ1-5,-,TRBV5-8,-,TGTGCCAGCAGCTTGGCGGGATATAGCAATCAGCCCCAGCATTTT,CASSLAGYSNQPQHF
TRBJ2-5,-,TRBV15,TRBD1,TGTGCCACCAGCAGAGCTTGGACAGGGGAAGAGACCCAGTACTTC,CATSRAWTGEETQYF
TRBJ1-3,-,TRBV7-2,-,TGTGCCAGCAGCTCGAGACAGTGGGACTCTGGAAACACCATATATTTT,CASSSRQWDSGNTIYF
TRBJ2-1,-,TRBV2,TRBD1,TGTGCCAGCAGTGTAGGGACAGTTTACAATGAGCAGTTCTTC,CASSVGTVYNEQFF
TRBJ1-2,-,TRBV7-2,-,TGTGCCAGCAGCTTAAGGAGCTATGGCTACACCTTC,CASSLRSYGYTF
TRBJ1-4,-,TRBV7-9,-,TGTGCCAGCAGCTTAGCGTCGGGGGGTGCAACTAATGAAAAACTGTTTTTT,CASSLASGGATNEKLFF
TRBJ1-1,-,TRBV10-2,-,TGCGCCAGCAGTTCGCCGGGACAAGTTATGAACACTGAAGCTTTCTTT,CASSSPGQVMNTEAFF
TRBJ2-3,once,TRBV6-5,TRBD2,TGTGCCAGCAGCCCCGGGGGGGCGAATCCCGATACGCAGTATTTT,CASSPGGANPDTQYF
TRBJ1-6,few,TRBV4-3,TRBD1,TGCGCCAGCAGCCAGGGACAGGGGGCTAATTCACCCCTCCACTTT,CASSQGQGANSPLHF
TRBJ2-7,-,TRBV2,-,TGTGCCAGCAGTACGCGTAACGAGCAGTACTTC,CASSTRNEQYF
TRBJ2-7,once,TRBV2,TRBD1,TGTGCCAGCACTTTAGACAGGGCCTCCTACGAGCAGTACTTC,CASTLDRASYEQYF
TRBJ1-1,-,TRBV9,-,TGTGCCAGCAGCGCCCACCCAGGGCGCTCTGAAGCTTTCTTT,CASSAHPGRSEAFF
TRBJ2-7,-,TRBV6-1,-,TGTGCCAGCAGTGAAAGGGGGTTCTACGAGCAGTACTTC,CASSERGFYEQYF
TRBJ2-5,-,TRBV7-2,-,TGTGCCAGCAGCCCCCAGGGGTTTAGGGAGACCCAGTACTTC,CASSPQGFRETQYF
TRBJ1-2,-,TRBV27,TRBD1,TGTGCCAGCAGTACAGGGGATCGGTGGGGCTACACCTTC,CASSTGDRWGYTF
TRBJ2-3,-,TRBV6-4,TRBD2,TGTGCCAGCAGGGATACTAGCGGGGGGGCCGGTCGTACGCAGTATTTT,CASRDTSGGAGRTQYF
TRBJ1-1,-,TRBV4-3,-,TGCGCCAGCAGCCAAGTTGACCAGGGCAGATCTTTCTTT,CASSQVDQGRSFF
TRBJ1-2,-,TRBV29-1,-,TGCAGCGTCCACTCACCTAGGGGGGGGTCCTATGGCTACACCTTC,CSVHSPRGGSYGYTF
TRBJ1-4,-,TRBV5-4,TRBD1,TGTGCCAGCAGCTTCAGGGGGACAACTAATGAAAAACTGTTTTTT,CASSFRGTTNEKLFF
TRBJ2-7,-,TRBV7-9,TRBD2,TGTGCCAGCAGTTCTAGCGGGGGGGCCGGAGAGCAGTACTTC,CASSSSGGAGEQYF
TRBJ1-6,few,TRBV2,-,TGTGCCAGCAGTGGCCAACCCCTAGCCAATTCACCCCTCCACTTT,CASSGQPLANSPLHF
TRBJ2-3,-,TRBV18,-,TGTGCCAGCTCAATCCGGGGCACAGATACGCAGTATTTT,CASSIRGTDTQYF